The 21 T cell receptor beta chains below all came from one sample that was sequenced in a study of cytomegalovirus exposure and HLA in healthy donors. PCR primers comprised 60 Vbeta and 13 Jbeta primers. The assay was immunoSEQ multiplex PCR, and TCRdb's table has in-frame clones only and misses some. Here the sample spans around 170,000 clones, more than 65% being singletons. Specimen: PBMCs. All receptors derive from a man in his fifties or sixties in good health and CMV-seropositive.

J is TRBJ2-1 and V is TRBV5-4; TRBD2 is a possible D gene (5 bases). V dropped 2 bases and J dropped 3 bases, with 12 bases sitting between them. The CDR3 is 15 amino acids. CDR1 SGHNT and CDR2 YYREEE come from the germline V gene (reference sequence). The CDR3 loop reads CASSLGLGDYNEQFF. The CDR3 nucleotides are TGTGCCAGCAGCTTAGGACTGGGAGACTACAATGAGCAGTTCTTC.

The chain carries TRBV25-1 and TRBJ1-2; D call uncertain. CDR3 length: 13 amino acids. The V and J ends lost 5 bases and 8 bases respectively, with 15 bases between them. The germline gives CDR1 MGHDK, CDR2 SYGVNS. DNA for the CDR3: TGTGCCAGCAGTTTGAGCGACGCCGGCGGCTACACCTTC. This encodes CASSLSDAGGYTF.

CDR3 in amino acids: CASHGGLEKLFF. As DNA, the CDR3 is TGTGCCAGCCATGGCGGCCTTGAAAAACTGTTTTTT. This chain joins TRBV6-6 and TRBJ1-4; unclear D gene. Trimming shortened V by 8 bases and J by 7 bases, and 11 bases separated the two germline ends. Germline V gives CDR1 MNHNY, CDR2 SVGAGI (reference sequence). The CDR3 has 12 residues.

The V call is TRBV11-3, the J call TRBJ1-1, with D maybe TRBD1 (6 bases). This CDR3 has 13 amino acids. CDR1 and CDR2 (germline): SGHNT, YENEEA. Trimming took off 1 base at V and 6 bases at J, with 9 bases between the two ends. The CDR3 DNA sequence: TGTGCCAGCAGCTTAGGTCAGGGGTCTGAAGCTTTCTTT. Translated: CASSLGQGSEAFF.

This clone is a singleton in its sample. The chain uses TRBV5-1 and TRBJ2-2, with a tentative D call TRBD1 (6 bases). The germline V gene has CDR1 SGHRS and CDR2 YFSETQ. V lost 4 bases and J lost 4, with 14 bases in between. The CDR3 has 15 residues. The DNA for the CDR3 is TGCGCCAGCAGCGTAGTCGGACAGTTCACCGGGGAGCTGTTTTTT. Its translation is CASSVVGQFTGELFF.

The gene calls are TRBV2 and TRBJ1-4; weak D call: TRBD1 (6 bases). Trimming left V 4 bases short and J 5 bases short, with 14 bases between. CDR3 size: 15 residues. Germline V gene lookup returns CDR1 SNHLY and CDR2 FYNNEI. DNA of the CDR3: TGTGCCAGCAGTGCGTCAGGGGCCGAGAATGAAAAACTGTTTTTT. Its protein product is CASSASGAENEKLFF.

This clone was seen more than once but under ten times. CDR3 nucleotides: TGTGCCAGCAGCCCCGTGTCTTACGGGGAGCTGTTTTTT. Translation: CASSPVSYGELFF. The chain is built from TRBV7-2 and TRBJ2-2; D is uncertain. The CDR3 totals 13 residues. Germline CDR1 reads SGHTA; CDR2 reads FQGNSA. V was cut by 5 bases and J by 7 bases, with 11 bases left in between. Complete variable domain (other parts from reference TRBV7-2 and TRBJ2-2): GAGVSQSPSNKVTEKGKDVELRCDPISGHTALYWYRQSLGQGLEFLIYFQGNSAPDKSGLPSDRFSAERTGGSVSTLTIQRTQQEDSAVYLCASSPVSYGELFFGEGSRLTVL.

This clone has just one count. The CDR3 region is CASSRQGVQPQHF. In DNA, the CDR3 is TGTGCCAGCAGTAGACAGGGGGTTCAGCCCCAGCATTTT. The rearrangement uses TRBV6-5 and TRBJ1-5, with TRBD1 identical over 9 bases. CDR3 size: 13 residues. V lost 5 bases, J lost 6 bases, and 2 bases stayed unmatched. The germline CDR1 and CDR2 sequences are MNHEY and SVGAGI.

As to this clone: The same CDR3 also results from other DNA sequences found in this sample. This sequence joins TRBV6-5 and TRBJ2-7; D is unclear. Germline CDR1 and CDR2: MNHEY and SVGAGI. Trimming removed 6 bases at V and 3 bases at J, with 6 bases between. CDR3 length: 11 residues. The CDR3 DNA is TGTGCCAGCAGCTCCCTCTACGAGCAGTACTTC. Translated, it gives CASSSLYEQYF.

V usage is TRBV6-6 and J usage is TRBJ2-3; D remains ambiguous. Per the germline V gene, CDR1 is MNHNY and CDR2 is SVGAGI (reference sequence). V lost 2 bases to trimming and J lost 5 bases, with 11 bases between them. The CDR3 spans 14 residues. CDR3 sequence (DNA): TGTGCCAGCAGTTACACTATTCTAGGAGATACGCAGTATTTT. Protein product: CASSYTILGDTQYF.

The rearrangement links TRBV5-1 to TRBJ2-1; the D gene is possibly TRBD2 (6 bases). The CDR3 extends over 15 amino acids. Germline V gene sequence: CDR1 SGHRS, CDR2 YFSETQ. V was trimmed by 2 bases and J by 0 bases, leaving 9 bases between them. The CDR3 DNA sequence: TGCGCCAGCAGCTTCATAGCGGACTCCTACAATGAGCAGTTCTTC. Protein sequence: CASSFIADSYNEQFF.

The chain is built from TRBV10-3 and TRBJ1-5; D possibly corresponds to TRBD1 (6 bases). The germline V gene encodes CDR1 ENHRY and CDR2 SYGVKD. CDR3 size: 13 residues. V dropped 8 bases and J dropped 4 bases, with 12 bases sitting between them. CDR3 sequence (DNA): TGTGCCATCTGCCAGGGGTTTAATCAGCCCCAGCATTTT. It encodes CAICQGFNQPQHF.

The chain uses TRBV19 and TRBJ1-4, with 9 nucleotides matching TRBD1. This CDR3 is 17 amino acids long. CDR1 is LNHDA and CDR2 is SQIVND in the germline V gene (reference sequence). Losses at the gene ends were 7 bases for V and 7 bases for J; bases not matched to a gene: 16. CDR3 in DNA: TGTGCCAGTACACGGGACAGGGATGCGGGTTGGGGTGAAAAACTGTTTTTT. Protein: CASTRDRDAGWGEKLFF.

This clone has more than one count but fewer than ten. This sample includes further DNA sequences coding for the same CDR3. The genes are TRBV5-1 and TRBJ1-1, with D possibly being TRBD1 (5 bases). CDR3 size: 14 residues. CDR1 and CDR2 (germline): SGHRS, YFSETQ. V dropped 0 bases and J dropped 1 base, with 7 bases sitting between them. CDR3 region: CASSLDRPNTEAFF. CDR3 DNA: TGCGCCAGCAGCTTGGACAGGCCGAACACTGAAGCTTTCTTT.

This chain links TRBV4-3 with TRBJ2-3; D remains ambiguous. The germline gives CDR1 LGHNA, CDR2 YSLEER. The CDR3 consists of 14 residues. The V gene lost 2 bases and the J gene lost 2 bases, with 8 bases spanning the gap. The CDR3 loop is CASSQQAYTDTQYF. For the CDR3, the DNA is TGCGCCAGCAGCCAACAGGCGTACACAGATACGCAGTATTTT.

The chain combines TRBV28 with TRBJ2-4; 9 bases fit TRBD1. Germline CDR1 reads MDHEN; CDR2 reads SYDVKM. With 5 bases clipped from V and 0 bases from J, the junction kept 5 bases outside the gene matches. This CDR3 spans 16 amino acids. CDR3 loop: CASSTGGRGAKNIQYF. In DNA form, the CDR3 reads TGTGCCAGCAGTACAGGGGGCCGGGGAGCCAAAAACATTCAGTACTTC.

V is TRBV5-6 and J is TRBJ2-1; 7 nucleotides line up with TRBD1. This CDR3 spans 18 amino acids. Germline lookup yields CDR1 SGHDT and CDR2 YYEEEE. Trimming at V came to 3 bases and at J to 0 bases, leaving 12 bases not matched to a gene. The CDR3 reads CASSSLTGARASYNEQFF. The CDR3 nucleotides read TGTGCCAGCAGCTCTCTTACAGGGGCGAGGGCCTCCTACAATGAGCAGTTCTTC. Variable domain in full (rest from reference TRBV5-6 and TRBJ2-1): DAGVTQSPTHLIKTRGQQVTLRCSPKSGHDTVSWYQQALGQGPQFIFQYYEEEERQRGNFPDRFSGHQFPNYSSELNVNALLLGDSALYLCASSSLTGARASYNEQFFGPGTRLTVL.

The chain couples TRBV6-6 to TRBJ2-7, with TRBD1 matching over 9 bases. In germline, CDR1 is MNHNY, CDR2 SVGAGI (reference sequence). J gave up 1 base and V 7 bases, and 11 bases lay outside the gene matches. This CDR3 is built from 16 residues. CDR3 DNA sequence: TGTGCCAGCACTCATCCAGGACAGGGGACTTCCTACGAGCAGTACTTC. Translating it yields CASTHPGQGTSYEQYF.

The chain joins TRBV28 to TRBJ1-4, with 8 positions matching TRBD1. Looked up from germline, CDR1 is MDHEN and CDR2 is SYDVKM. There are 12 residues in the CDR3. The CDR3 DNA reads as TGTGGCTCCGGGACAGGTCATGAAAAACTGTTTTTT. Its protein is CGSGTGHEKLFF.

This clone showed up just a few times. The chain uses TRBV4-1 and TRBJ2-1; D gene unclear. CDR1 is MGHRA, CDR2 YSYEKL, per germline. CDR3 length: 14 residues. Trimming took off 2 bases at V and 9 bases at J, with 14 bases between the two ends. The CDR3 DNA reads TGCGCCAGCAGCCAACCTAGGTATCTGGGTGAGCAGTTCTTC. Its protein product is CASSQPRYLGEQFF.

The chain carries TRBV7-3 and TRBJ2-1, with D perhaps TRBD1 (8 bases). This CDR3 comprises 15 residues. Germline CDR1 reads SGHTA; CDR2 reads FQGTGA. The V end lost 3 bases, the J end lost 4 bases, and 13 bases lay between the germline ends. The CDR3 sequence: CASSFHRGGYNEQFF. The CDR3 coding sequence is TGTGCCAGCAGCTTTCACAGGGGGGGGTACAATGAGCAGTTCTTC. The entire variable domain, with the rest obtained from reference TRBV7-3 and TRBJ2-1, is as follows: GAGVSQTPSNKVTEKGKYVELRCDPISGHTALYWYRQSLGQGPEFLIYFQGTGAADDSGLPNDRFFAVRPEGSVSTLKIQRTERGDSAVYLCASSFHRGGYNEQFFGPGTRLTVL.